The 27 T cell receptor beta chains given below trace back to one sample, sequenced in a study of blood T cell repertoires in COVID-19. Measured with immunoSEQ multiplex PCR; TCRdb has only the in-frame clones, and not every one. The repertoire holds about 330,000 clones, with roughly 90% as singletons. Specimen: PBMCs or T cells enriched from blood (not recorded which). These receptors came from a woman aged 30 to 39 who had recovered from COVID-19.

The chain couples TRBV5-5 to TRBJ1-3; 7 positions match TRBD1. J lost 6 bases, V lost 5 bases, and 5 bases had no gene match. This CDR3 has 13 amino acids. Germline assignment: CDR1 SGHKS and CDR2 YYEKEE (reference sequence). The CDR3 reads CASSYQGENTIYF. As DNA, the CDR3 is TGTGCCAGCAGTTACCAGGGGGAAAACACCATATATTTT.

This chain links TRBV5-1 with TRBJ2-1; 8 positions match TRBD1. V dropped 5 bases and J dropped 5; count of bases not matched to a gene: 6. This CDR3 spans 14 amino acids. Looked up from germline, CDR1 is SGHRS and CDR2 is YFSETQ. The CDR3 sequence is CASSAGGVDNEQFF. CDR3 sequence (DNA): TGCGCCAGCAGTGCAGGGGGCGTGGACAATGAGCAGTTCTTC.

The chain carries TRBV25-1 and TRBJ1-2; possible D gene TRBD1, 6 bases. The germline V gene has CDR1 MGHDK and CDR2 SYGVNS. The CDR3 extends over 14 amino acids. Trimming cost V 8 bases and J 7 bases, with 20 bases left between them. The CDR3 bases are TGTGCCAGCGCTTCGGCCGGGACACAGGCTGGCTACACCTTC. Its protein is CASASAGTQAGYTF.

The chain joins TRBV27 to TRBJ2-2, with 9 bases fitting TRBD1. The junction had 11 bases not matched to a gene; V was cut back by 5 bases and J by 4 bases. The CDR3 has 17 amino acids. Germline V gene sequence: CDR1 MNHEY, CDR2 SMNVEV (reference sequence). This CDR3 reads CASSSIPGQGGTGELFF. Written as DNA, the CDR3 is TGTGCCAGCAGTAGTATACCGGGACAGGGAGGCACCGGGGAGCTGTTTTTT.

The chain combines TRBV9 with TRBJ2-1; 13 positions agree with TRBD2. With V trimmed by 0 bases and J by 0 bases, 3 bases remained unmatched. The V gene's germline CDR1 is SGDLS and CDR2 YYNGEE. The CDR3 has 18 residues. In DNA form, the CDR3 reads TGTGCCAGCAGCGTAGAGGGACTAGCGGGGTACTCCTACAATGAGCAGTTCTTC. It encodes CASSVEGLAGYSYNEQFF.

CDR3 in amino acids: CASSEVSYTEAFF. In DNA, the CDR3 is TGCGCCAGCAGTGAGGTATCGTACACTGAAGCTTTCTTT. The chain employs TRBV10-2 and TRBJ1-1; D is undetermined. The germline V gene has CDR1 WSHSY and CDR2 SAAADI. The CDR3 covers 13 residues. V lost 2 bases and J lost 3, with 7 bases in between.

The chain carries TRBV9 and TRBJ2-3, with 8 bases aligning to TRBD2. Germline V gene lookup returns CDR1 SGDLS and CDR2 YYNGEE. CDR3 length: 16 residues. Trimming cost V 0 bases and J 4 bases; bases outside gene matches: 7. CDR3 residues: CASSVVGGASPDTQYF. The CDR3 DNA reads as TGTGCCAGCAGCGTAGTCGGGGGGGCCTCCCCAGATACGCAGTATTTT.

The CDR3 protein is CASSLGTSEETQYF. The CDR3 nucleotides read TGTGCCAGCAGTCTTGGTACTAGCGAAGAGACCCAGTACTTC. J is TRBJ2-5 and V is TRBV7-3, with 7 bases fitting TRBD2. The CDR3 runs 14 residues. The germline V gene has CDR1 SGHTA and CDR2 FQGTGA. The V and J ends lost 6 bases and 3 bases, in that order; junction bases with no gene match: 7.

The gene calls are TRBV27 and TRBJ1-6; D gene unclear. The length of the CDR3 is 13 residues. Germline V lookup: CDR1 MNHEY, CDR2 SMNVEV (reference sequence). Trimming removed 4 bases from V and 9 bases from J, with 10 bases in between. CDR3 bases: TGTGCCAGCAGTTACAAGGAGAGTTCACCCCTCCACTTT. As protein: CASSYKESSPLHF.

V and J are TRBV4-2 and TRBJ1-4; D gene ambiguous. Trimming took off 0 bases at V and 5 bases at J, with 7 bases between the two ends. This CDR3 has 14 residues. Germline V gene sequence: CDR1 LGHNA, CDR2 YNFKEQ. CDR3 sequence (DNA): TGTGCCAGCAGCCAAGATACTCCAAATGAAAAACTGTTTTTT. This encodes CASSQDTPNEKLFF.

The J gene is TRBJ2-3, the V gene TRBV4-2; 9 bases agree with TRBD2. The CDR3 sequence is 16 residues long. Per germline, CDR1 LGHNA and CDR2 YNFKEQ. V lost 1 base to trimming and J lost 6 bases; unmatched junction nucleotides: 8. CDR3 sequence reads: CASSQGKLAGEDTQYF. The CDR3, as DNA: TGTGCCAGCAGCCAAGGGAAATTAGCGGGAGAGGATACGCAGTATTTT.

The rearrangement links TRBV7-2 to TRBJ2-1; the match to TRBD2 covers 10 bases. Germline lookup yields CDR1 SGHTA and CDR2 FQGNSA. Germline trimming cut 2 bases from V and 5 bases from J; bases unmatched to any gene: 3. This CDR3 region has 15 residues. The CDR3 coding sequence is TGTGCCAGCAGCTTATGGACTAGCGGAAACAATGAGCAGTTCTTC. Protein: CASSLWTSGNNEQFF.

V is TRBV7-9 and J is TRBJ2-1, with 10 nucleotides matching TRBD2. Germline-derived CDR1 and CDR2 are SEHNR and FQNEAQ (reference sequence). This CDR3 comprises 18 residues. Trimming cost V 3 bases and J 4 bases; bases outside gene matches: 12. CDR3 in amino acids: CASSLGQRGGPLYNEQFF. The CDR3 DNA reads as TGTGCCAGCAGCTTGGGACAGCGGGGGGGCCCGTTGTACAATGAGCAGTTCTTC.

CDR3 sequence reads: CASSRRGDTQYF. The CDR3 DNA reads TGTGCCAGCAGTAGACGGGGGGATACGCAGTATTTT. The rearrangement uses TRBV27 and TRBJ2-3, with D possibly TRBD2 on 6 matching bases. The germline V gene has CDR1 MNHEY and CDR2 SMNVEV (reference sequence). CDR3 length: 12 amino acids. V dropped 5 bases and J dropped 6 bases, with 9 bases sitting between them.

The chain has TRBV19 and TRBJ2-2; 7 bases line up with TRBD2. The germline gives CDR1 LNHDA, CDR2 SQIVND (reference sequence). CDR3 length: 14 residues. The junction had 2 bases not matched to a gene; V was cut back by 5 bases and J by 2 bases. The CDR3, as DNA: TGTGCCAGTAGTTCTAGCGGAAACACCGGGGAGCTGTTTTTT. Protein: CASSSSGNTGELFF.

The chain recombines TRBV20-1 with TRBJ2-7; no clear D. The CDR3 extends over 14 amino acids. Trimming removed 3 bases from V and 0 bases from J, with 12 bases in between. The germline V gene encodes CDR1 DFQATT and CDR2 SNEGSKA (reference sequence). CDR3 sequence: CSASIAGVSYEQYF. CDR3 coding DNA: TGCAGTGCTAGTATCGCAGGCGTCTCCTACGAGCAGTACTTC.

The chain combines TRBV5-1 with TRBJ2-3; 11 bases fit TRBD1. J gave up 2 bases and V 4 bases, and 6 bases lay outside the gene matches. Germline V CDR1 and CDR2: SGHRS, YFSETQ. There are 16 residues in the CDR3. In DNA, the CDR3 is TGCGCCAGCAGCCCCCGGACAGGGGGCCCCACAGATACGCAGTATTTT. Its protein is CASSPRTGGPTDTQYF.

The genes are TRBV19 and TRBJ1-5; 9 bases are a match to TRBD1. With V trimmed by 4 bases and J by 7 bases, 14 bases remained unmatched. The CDR3 spans 17 residues. The germline V gene encodes CDR1 LNHDA and CDR2 SQIVND (reference sequence). This CDR3 reads CASSTTGGSGGSQPQHF. The CDR3, as DNA: TGTGCCAGTAGTACGACAGGGGGAAGCGGTGGTAGCCAGCCCCAGCATTTT. Combining the CDR3 with reference TRBV19 and TRBJ1-5 gives the whole variable domain DGGITQSPKYLFRKEGQNVTLSCEQNLNHDAMYWYRQDPGQGLRLIYYSQIVNDFQKGDIAEGYSVSREKKESFPLTVTSAQKNPTAFYLCASSTTGGSGGSQPQHFGDGTRLSIL.

The chain joins TRBV27 to TRBJ2-1; tentative D call: TRBD1 (7 bases). Germline V gene lookup returns CDR1 MNHEY and CDR2 SMNVEV (reference sequence). The ends were cut back, 5 bases at V and 0 bases at J, with 14 bases in the middle. The CDR3 spans 16 residues. CDR3 sequence: CASSRQGGRSYNEQFF. The DNA of the CDR3 is TGTGCCAGCAGTCGACAGGGAGGCCGCTCCTACAATGAGCAGTTCTTC.

V and J are TRBV7-2 and TRBJ2-3; 9 bases match TRBD2. The CDR3 sequence is 16 residues long. CDR1 and CDR2 from the germline V gene are SGHTA and FQGNSA. Trimming at V came to 5 bases and at J to 2 bases, leaving 8 bases not matched to a gene. CDR3 nucleotide sequence: TGTGCCAGCAGCGCCCCTAGCGGGACTCACACAGATACGCAGTATTTT. This gives the protein CASSAPSGTHTDTQYF. The full variable domain, completed using reference TRBV7-2 and TRBJ2-3, is GAGVSQSPSNKVTEKGKDVELRCDPISGHTALYWYRQSLGQGLEFLIYFQGNSAPDKSGLPSDRFSAERTGGSVSTLTIQRTQQEDSAVYLCASSAPSGTHTDTQYFGPGTRLTVL.

V and J are TRBV4-2 and TRBJ2-3, with TRBD2 matching 7 bases. Germline values: CDR1 LGHNA, CDR2 YNFKEQ. V shed 5 bases and J 6 bases; nucleotides not matched to a gene: 8. The CDR3 loop spans 14 amino acids. For the CDR3, the DNA is TGTGCCAGCAGCGGGAGGGCCGGATCTGATACGCAGTATTTT. This codes for CASSGRAGSDTQYF.

The rearrangement links TRBV28 to TRBJ2-7, with D possibly TRBD1 on 7 matching bases. Germline-derived CDR1 and CDR2 are MDHEN and SYDVKM. V dropped 5 bases and J dropped 6 bases, with 17 bases sitting between them. This CDR3 has 14 residues. In DNA form, the CDR3 reads TGTGCCAGCAGTCCAGATCCAGGGGGGTCCGAGCAGTACTTC. The encoded protein is CASSPDPGGSEQYF.

The CDR3 region is CASSFLGGTEAFF. DNA of the CDR3: TGCGCCAGCAGCTTCCTCGGGGGAACTGAAGCTTTCTTT. The chain couples TRBV5-1 to TRBJ1-1; a possible D gene is TRBD1 (5 bases). Trimming cost V 2 bases and J 5 bases, with 10 bases left between them. Germline V gene sequence: CDR1 SGHRS, CDR2 YFSETQ. The CDR3 consists of 13 residues.

The J gene is TRBJ2-2, the V gene TRBV24-1; D unclear. V lost 3 bases and J 6 bases, leaving 4 bases between the germline ends. Germline CDR1 KGHDR, CDR2 SFDVKD. This CDR3 spans 12 amino acids. The CDR3 region is CATSDPAGELFF. The DNA of the CDR3 is TGTGCCACCAGTGATCCAGCCGGGGAGCTGTTTTTT.

The J gene is TRBJ1-1, the V gene TRBV6-5; D uncertain. Trimming removed 5 bases at V and 5 bases at J, with 9 bases between. The CDR3 contains 12 residues. CDR1 is MNHEY and CDR2 is SVGAGI in the germline V gene. The DNA for the CDR3 is TGTGCCAGCAGTCTAGAGAAGACTGAAGCTTTCTTT. Protein product: CASSLEKTEAFF.

The chain recombines TRBV28 with TRBJ1-4; D uncertain. The V gene's germline CDR1 is MDHEN and CDR2 SYDVKM. V was shortened by 8 bases and J by 5 bases, with 12 bases between the two germline ends. This CDR3 contains 13 residues. The CDR3 DNA sequence: TGTGCCAGCCTAAACCGGGAGAATGAAAAACTGTTTTTT. Protein sequence: CASLNRENEKLFF.

In nucleotides, the CDR3 is TGTGCCGCCGATAGCGGGAGGGAAGAGACCCAGTACTTC. Residues: CAADSGREETQYF. The V and J genes are TRBV28 and TRBJ2-5, with TRBD2 identical over 11 bases. The germline gives CDR1 MDHEN, CDR2 SYDVKM. There are 13 residues in the CDR3. Trimming cost V 11 bases and J 3 bases; bases outside gene matches: 5.